This is a list of T cell receptor beta chains from one sample in a study of shared clonotypes between healthy human individuals. Some clones are missing from TCRdb's copy, which holds only in-frame ones; the method was immunoSEQ multiplex PCR. The data show roughly 650,000 clones, 96% seen once. Sequenced sample: naive CD8+ T cells sorted from blood. These receptors were collected from a woman in her thirties in good health. The CDR3 runs from the conserved cysteine through the conserved F or W. Each record gives: J gene, clone size, D gene, V gene, CDR3 protein. The D gene is left open where the match is weak. Clone size is stated in some rows and not others, as once, few, many or a class when expanded.

j_gene: TRBJ1-5; abundance: .; d_gene: .; v_gene: TRBV7-9; CDR3aa: CASSFQNQPQHF
j_gene: TRBJ2-7; abundance: .; d_gene: .; v_gene: TRBV5-3; CDR3aa: CARSLAHGVVQGIYEQYF
j_gene: TRBJ2-6; abundance: .; d_gene: .; v_gene: TRBV27; CDR3aa: CASSLSPGTGGANVLTF
j_gene: TRBJ2-2; abundance: .; d_gene: .; v_gene: TRBV6-1; CDR3aa: CASSEGYTGELFF
j_gene: TRBJ1-4; abundance: once; d_gene: TRBD1; v_gene: TRBV10-2; CDR3aa: CASSGSRDRTNEKLFF
j_gene: TRBJ2-2; abundance: once; d_gene: .; v_gene: TRBV2; CDR3aa: CASSGLSPIDTGELFF
j_gene: TRBJ2-7; abundance: .; d_gene: TRBD2; v_gene: TRBV27; CDR3aa: CASTSGRYEQYF
j_gene: TRBJ1-2; abundance: once; d_gene: .; v_gene: TRBV29-1; CDR3aa: CSVVEATGYTF
j_gene: TRBJ1-2; abundance: few; d_gene: .; v_gene: TRBV19; CDR3aa: CASKWDYGYTF
j_gene: TRBJ2-7; abundance: .; d_gene: TRBD2; v_gene: TRBV16; CDR3aa: CASSQSGGDYSYEQYF
j_gene: TRBJ2-1; abundance: .; d_gene: .; v_gene: TRBV28; CDR3aa: CASSPIGLYNEQFF
j_gene: TRBJ2-3; abundance: .; d_gene: .; v_gene: TRBV5-4; CDR3aa: CASQTPDYTDTQYF
j_gene: TRBJ2-2; abundance: few; d_gene: .; v_gene: TRBV10-1; CDR3aa: CASSETGGPGELFF
j_gene: TRBJ2-1; abundance: .; d_gene: TRBD2; v_gene: TRBV4-1; CDR3aa: CASSPREGNEQFF
j_gene: TRBJ2-2; abundance: .; d_gene: .; v_gene: TRBV15; CDR3aa: CATSRGGEAGELFF
j_gene: TRBJ2-7; abundance: .; d_gene: TRBD1; v_gene: TRBV6-1; CDR3aa: CASSGYSGTDSYEQYF
j_gene: TRBJ2-1; abundance: .; d_gene: TRBD2; v_gene: TRBV9; CDR3aa: CASSADSGRAYNEQFF
j_gene: TRBJ2-3; abundance: .; d_gene: .; v_gene: TRBV9; CDR3aa: CASSVSSYATDTQYF
j_gene: TRBJ1-3; abundance: .; d_gene: .; v_gene: TRBV5-4; CDR3aa: CASSLDRGSGNTIYF
j_gene: TRBJ2-7; abundance: .; d_gene: TRBD1; v_gene: TRBV7-9; CDR3aa: CASSTRPGQGFEQYF
j_gene: TRBJ2-7; abundance: .; d_gene: TRBD2; v_gene: TRBV27; CDR3aa: CASSYGGSSIEQYF
j_gene: TRBJ2-7; abundance: .; d_gene: .; v_gene: TRBV28; CDR3aa: CASSQPQSPLEQYF
j_gene: TRBJ2-1; abundance: .; d_gene: TRBD2; v_gene: TRBV7-9; CDR3aa: CASSHRLAGGNEQFF
j_gene: TRBJ1-2; abundance: once; d_gene: TRBD1; v_gene: TRBV13; CDR3aa: CASTPSGTANYGYTF
j_gene: TRBJ2-5; abundance: .; d_gene: .; v_gene: TRBV23-1; CDR3aa: CASSQSGETQYF
j_gene: TRBJ2-1; abundance: .; d_gene: TRBD2; v_gene: TRBV28; CDR3aa: CASSFRLAGIEQFF
j_gene: TRBJ1-2; abundance: .; d_gene: .; v_gene: TRBV13; CDR3aa: CASSLRAQLGGGYTF
j_gene: TRBJ2-3; abundance: .; d_gene: .; v_gene: TRBV7-9; CDR3aa: CASSSPRRITDTQYF
j_gene: TRBJ2-7; abundance: .; d_gene: .; v_gene: TRBV10-3; CDR3aa: CAISVQVVNEQYF
j_gene: TRBJ2-7; abundance: .; d_gene: .; v_gene: TRBV10-1; CDR3aa: CASSESGSPYEQYF
j_gene: TRBJ2-1; abundance: .; d_gene: TRBD2; v_gene: TRBV11-2; CDR3aa: CASSLDFSGSVYNEQFF
j_gene: TRBJ2-3; abundance: .; d_gene: TRBD1; v_gene: TRBV27; CDR3aa: CASSSTGPTDTQYF
j_gene: TRBJ1-1; abundance: .; d_gene: .; v_gene: TRBV2; CDR3aa: CARPGKGNTEAFF
j_gene: TRBJ2-3; abundance: .; d_gene: .; v_gene: TRBV10-3; CDR3aa: CAISLAGGTDTQYF